The 17 T cell receptor beta chains presented below share a single source sample, sequenced in a study of cytomegalovirus exposure and HLA in healthy donors. With 60 Vbeta and 13 Jbeta primers, the PCR was carried out. The data were produced by immunoSEQ multiplex PCR, yet TCRdb's version contains in-frame clones alone and is incomplete. This table has about 160,000 clones, more than 60% appearing once. The sequenced material came from PBMCs. Source of these receptors: a man aged 35-49 years in good health and CMV-seronegative.

This chain connects TRBV5-1 to TRBJ2-3; 9 positions agree with TRBD2. The trim removed 3 bases at V and 2 bases at J, leaving 7 bases unmatched. CDR1 SGHRS and CDR2 YFSETQ come from the germline V gene. The CDR3 runs 16 residues. This CDR3 reads CASSWRGGDPTDTQYF. Written as DNA, the CDR3 is TGCGCCAGCAGCTGGCGCGGGGGGGATCCCACAGATACGCAGTATTTT.

The V gene is TRBV6-1, the J gene TRBJ2-3, with TRBD2 matching over 16 bases. V dropped 2 bases and J dropped 5; count of bases not matched to a gene: 7. Germline CDR1 MNHNS, CDR2 SASEGT. CDR3 length: 18 amino acids. The DNA of the CDR3 is TGTGCCAGCAGTGAACGCTCGGGACTAGCGGGGGGGGGAGATACGCAGTATTTT. Protein: CASSERSGLAGGGDTQYF.

CDR3 in DNA: TGCGCCAGCAGCCAAGAAGAGAACAGGTTAAATGAGCAGTTCTTC. Its translation is CASSQEENRLNEQFF. The V and J genes are TRBV4-1 and TRBJ2-1; D might be TRBD1 (5 bases). V was pared by 0 bases and J by 7 bases, with 13 bases between. The CDR3 sequence is 15 residues long. Germline V gene sequence: CDR1 MGHRA, CDR2 YSYEKL.

V and J are TRBV5-1 and TRBJ2-2, with 7 bases aligning to TRBD2. The CDR3 contains 16 residues. Germline CDR1 and CDR2: SGHRS and YFSETQ. Trimming at V came to 0 bases and at J to 5 bases, leaving 7 bases not matched to a gene. The CDR3 reads CASSLGPSGETGELFF. The CDR3 DNA reads TGCGCCAGCAGCTTGGGTCCTAGCGGAGAGACCGGGGAGCTGTTTTTT.

This chain links TRBV19 with TRBJ1-5; a weak D match, TRBD1 (5 bases). CDR1 LNHDA and CDR2 SQIVND come from the germline V gene (reference sequence). This CDR3 has 16 amino acids. Trimming stripped 7 bases from V and 4 bases from J, with 20 bases between. The CDR3 nucleotides read TGTGCCAGTACCCTCCCCAACGACAGTCCTAATCAGCCCCAGCATTTT. Protein: CASTLPNDSPNQPQHF.

The chain carries TRBV5-6 and TRBJ2-5; TRBD1 is a possible D gene (6 bases). The CDR3 runs 14 residues. The germline V gene has CDR1 SGHDT and CDR2 YYEEEE. The ends were cut back, 3 bases at V and 7 bases at J, with 16 bases in the middle. The CDR3: CASSSEASGATQYF. CDR3 sequence (DNA): TGTGCCAGCAGCTCCGAAGCCTCAGGGGCGACCCAGTACTTC.

V and J are TRBV4-2 and TRBJ2-3, with 8 bases matching TRBD2. This CDR3 is 15 amino acids long. Per the germline V gene, CDR1 is LGHNA and CDR2 is YNFKEQ. V was pared by 7 bases and J by 2 bases, with 8 bases of the junction left unmatched. CDR3 sequence: CASKTGGDFTDTQYF. The CDR3 nucleotides read TGTGCCAGCAAGACCGGGGGGGACTTCACAGATACGCAGTATTTT.

This clone was counted a few times. The chain carries TRBV7-2 and TRBJ2-5; 10 bases are shared with TRBD1. Germline assignment: CDR1 SGHTA and CDR2 FQGNSA. V gave up 6 bases and J gave up 5 bases; unmatched junction bases: 12. This CDR3 contains 16 residues. CDR3 sequence reads: CASSLSRDRGSETQYF. The CDR3, as DNA: TGTGCCAGCAGTCTTTCAAGGGACAGGGGATCGGAGACCCAGTACTTC.

CDR3 residues: CAWRRRAGTSYEQYF. The DNA for the CDR3 is TGTGCCTGGAGGCGGCGGGCGGGAACTTCCTACGAGCAGTACTTC. The chain uses TRBV30 and TRBJ2-5; possible D gene TRBD2, 6 bases. The assigned J gene may be wrong: the sequence end matches TRBJ2-7 better. Per germline, CDR1 GTSNPN and CDR2 SVGIG (reference sequence). This CDR3 is 15 amino acids long.

This clone has a handful of counts. An end of the junction does not agree with germline; a read error may underlie this. V usage is TRBV4-2 and J usage is TRBJ2-3; perhaps TRBD2 as D (7 bases). The CDR3 is 13 amino acids. Germline-derived CDR1 and CDR2 are LGHNA and YNFKEQ. CDR3 sequence (DNA): TGTGCCAGCAGCCAAGATTTGGGGGGGGCCCGATCTTTT. It translates to CASSQDLGGARSF.

The chain combines TRBV13 with TRBJ1-2, with TRBD1 matching 8 bases. This CDR3 is built from 15 residues. The ends lost 4 bases at V and 8 bases at J; junction bases unmatched: 12. Germline CDR1 PRHDT, CDR2 FYEKMQ (reference sequence). The CDR3 region has the DNA TGTGCCAGCAGCTCCCGACTGCAGGGGGCGAGGGGCTACACCTTC. It specifies CASSSRLQGARGYTF.

V gene TRBV7-9 combines with J gene TRBJ1-3; a possible D gene is TRBD1 (5 bases). Trimming stripped 2 bases from V and 3 bases from J, with 11 bases between. The CDR3 loop spans 15 amino acids. Germline V lookup: CDR1 SEHNR, CDR2 FQNEAQ (reference sequence). The CDR3 region has the DNA TGTGCCAGCAGCTTAAGACAGCCATTTGGAAACACCATATATTTT. Its translation is CASSLRQPFGNTIYF.

The chain combines TRBV2 with TRBJ2-1; 10 bases fit TRBD2. Germline lookup yields CDR1 SNHLY and CDR2 FYNNEI. This CDR3 region has 17 residues. Losses at the gene ends were 5 bases for V and 5 bases for J; bases not matched to a gene: 12. The CDR3 sequence is CASSLRSGLARHNEQFF. Here the CDR3 DNA reads TGTGCCAGCAGTTTAAGGTCGGGACTAGCGCGTCACAATGAGCAGTTCTTC.

This clone has just a few counts. This chain uses TRBV5-1 with TRBJ1-1, with D hard to call. V was pared by 9 bases and J by 1 base, with 13 bases between. The CDR3 runs to 13 residues. CDR1 is SGHRS, CDR2 YFSETQ, per germline. This CDR3 is CATRGGPNTEAFF. CDR3 DNA: TGCGCCACCCGAGGAGGACCGAACACTGAAGCTTTCTTT.

This clone showed up just once. The chain recombines TRBV11-2 with TRBJ2-5, with 7 positions matching TRBD2. The CDR3 covers 15 residues. Germline trimming cut 3 bases from V and 5 bases from J; bases unmatched to any gene: 9. Looked up from germline, CDR1 is SGHAT and CDR2 is FQNNGV. CDR3 sequence (DNA): TGTGCCAGCAGCTTCCGGGGGGAGACTCGGGAGACCCAGTACTTC. This codes for CASSFRGETRETQYF. Combining the CDR3 with reference TRBV11-2 and TRBJ2-5 gives the whole variable domain EAGVAQSPRYKIIEKRQSVAFWCNPISGHATLYWYQQILGQGPKLLIQFQNNGVVDDSQLPKDRFSAERLKGVDSTLKIQPAKLEDSAVYLCASSFRGETRETQYFGPGTRLLVL.

The rearrangement joins TRBV29-1 to TRBJ1-2; 7 bases line up with TRBD1. Germline CDR1 SQVTM, CDR2 ANQGSEA. The CDR3 is 13 residues long. Germline trimming cut 2 bases from V and 5 bases from J; bases unmatched to any gene: 5. The CDR3: CSVEPRGRYGYTF. The CDR3 region has the DNA TGCAGCGTTGAACCCAGGGGGAGGTATGGCTACACCTTC. Filled out from reference TRBV29-1 and TRBJ1-2, the complete variable domain reads SAVISQKPSRDICQRGTSLTIQCQVDSQVTMMFWYRQQPGQSLTLIATANQGSEATYESGFVIDKFPISRPNLTFSTLTVSNMSPEDSSIYLCSVEPRGRYGYTFGSGTRLTVV.

V usage is TRBV5-6 and J usage is TRBJ2-7, with 8 bases matching TRBD1. Looked up from germline, CDR1 is SGHDT and CDR2 is YYEEEE. The length of the CDR3 is 16 residues. J was trimmed by 5 bases and V by 1 base; bases with no gene match: 11. The CDR3 reads CASSLTTGTGTNEQYF. CDR3 nucleotide sequence: TGTGCCAGCAGCTTGACAACCGGGACAGGTACAAACGAGCAGTACTTC.